This paragraph covers one T cell receptor (beta chain) sequence. What it binds is not known. These data are taken from a study of metastatic and nonmetastatic thyroid tumors. Study-wide background: The study looked at repertoires side by side in blood and in tumor or nodule tissue from malignant and benign thyroid patients.

In the source study's methods: Variation in CDR3 across clinicopathological groups served as the basis for constructing a distant-metastasis classifier in papillary thyroid cancer. TCRdb re-clonotyped the PCR reads through MiXCR. The V and J calls come from TCRdb's annotation, not from the publication. The sample yields 19,000 or so clones, about a quarter seen once. Regarding the study as a whole: Malignant thyroid tumors reportedly exceeded benign nodules significantly in TCR beta diversity, with the difference appearing in blood and tumor.

Patients had received no treatment of any kind before thyroid surgery. The source material was blood. This TCR was recovered from a female donor with papillary thyroid cancer or a benign thyroid nodule (not recorded which). Some clones in this sample may be carry-over from other donors' samples.

The CDR3 region is CASSPQTGGEETQYF. CDR3 DNA sequence: TGTGCCAGCTCACCACAGACGGGAGGGGAGGAGACCCAGTACTTC. The chain combines TRBV18 with TRBJ2-5, with 8 bases that match TRBD2. The CDR3 contains 15 residues. The trim removed 1 base at V and 5 bases at J, leaving 6 bases unmatched. Germline loops: CDR1 KGHSH, CDR2 LQKENI.